These 3 T cell receptor beta chains came from one sample sequenced in a study of blood T cell repertoires in COVID-19. Clones were sequenced by immunoSEQ multiplex PCR, and TCRdb holds only the in-frame ones, with some missing. The sample consists of 450,000 to 500,000 clones, roughly 85% of them appearing once. The sequencing sample was made of peripheral blood. The receptors stem from a human donor in a cohort sampled during active COVID-19.

The rearrangement uses TRBV19 and TRBJ1-2; 7 bases are shared with TRBD1. The CDR3 extends over 13 amino acids. In germline, CDR1 is LNHDA, CDR2 SQIVND (reference sequence). With V trimmed by 7 bases and J by 6 bases, 8 bases remained unmatched. CDR3 bases: TGTGCCAGTAAAGTCTTGGGACAGAATGGCTACACCTTC. Translation gives CASKVLGQNGYTF. The full variable domain, completed using reference TRBV19 and TRBJ1-2, is DGGITQSPKYLFRKEGQNVTLSCEQNLNHDAMYWYRQDPGQGLRLIYYSQIVNDFQKGDIAEGYSVSREKKESFPLTVTSAQKNPTAFYLCASKVLGQNGYTFGSGTRLTVV.

The chain recombines TRBV4-1 with TRBJ1-1, with a weak D call TRBD1 (6 bases). Germline CDR1 MGHRA, CDR2 YSYEKL. The ends were cut back, 4 bases at V and 1 base at J, with 19 bases in the middle. The CDR3 extends over 17 amino acids. The CDR3 region is CASSLLTGWAKNTEAFF. CDR3 nucleotides: TGCGCCAGCAGCCTGTTGACAGGATGGGCCAAGAACACTGAAGCTTTCTTT.

The chain has TRBV29-1 and TRBJ1-2; unclear D gene. V lost 4 bases and J 4 bases, leaving 13 bases between the germline ends. The V gene's germline CDR1 is SQVTM and CDR2 ANQGSEA. The CDR3 covers 13 residues. In DNA, the CDR3 is TGCAGCGTTGCGGCCGGGAGCGGCTATGGCTACACCTTC. Its protein is CSVAAGSGYGYTF.